This T cell receptor beta chain was captured in a study of blood T cell repertoires in COVID-19. V gave up 0 bases and J gave up 8 bases, with 16 bases separating them. Germline V gives CDR1 MGHRA, CDR2 YSYEKL. The length of the CDR3 is 15 residues. This clone appeared a single time. Assay: immunoSEQ multiplex PCR; the TCRdb copy retains only in-frame clones and omits some. The sample lists 80,000 to 130,000 clones; roughly 90% were seen once. The sequencing sample was made of peripheral blood. This TCR came from a man aged 60 to 75 with acute or convalescent COVID-19. The chain joins TRBV4-1 to TRBJ1-2; D perhaps matches TRBD1 (6 bases). CDR3 DNA: TGCGCCAGCAGCCAAGATACAGGGCTTAGTGGGGGCTACACCTTC. Protein: CASSQDTGLSGGYTF.